These 7 T cell receptor beta chains came from one sample sequenced in a study of blood T cell repertoires in COVID-19. Measured with immunoSEQ multiplex PCR; TCRdb has only the in-frame clones, and not every one. The table shows approximately 68,000 clones, with around 87% occurring only once. The sequenced sample was peripheral blood. The receptors here all came from a man aged 45 to 65 with active COVID-19.

The J gene is TRBJ2-5, the V gene TRBV6-5; 10 bases are a match to TRBD1. With 2 bases clipped from V and 2 bases from J, the junction kept 2 bases outside the gene matches. The CDR3 contains 15 residues. Germline V gives CDR1 MNHEY, CDR2 SVGAGI. CDR3 DNA sequence: TGTGCCAGCAGTTACGACAGGGGGCAGCAAGAGACCCAGTACTTC. Translation: CASSYDRGQQETQYF.

This clone was recorded a few times. The V call is TRBV2, the J call TRBJ2-2; no definite D call. CDR3 length: 14 residues. Germline V CDR1 and CDR2: SNHLY, FYNNEI. Trimming stripped 6 bases from V and 1 base from J, with 9 bases between. CDR3 coding DNA: TGTGCCAGCAGCCGACTTAAGAACACCGGGGAGCTGTTTTTT. It yields the protein CASSRLKNTGELFF.

The DNA for the CDR3 is TGTGCCAGCAGCTCCCCCCCGGGACTAGAATACAATGAGCAGTTCTTC. This sequence encodes CASSSPPGLEYNEQFF. V usage is TRBV25-1 and J usage is TRBJ2-1, with 8 nucleotides matching TRBD2. V was pared by 6 bases and J by 4 bases, with 11 bases of the junction left unmatched. The germline CDR1 and CDR2 sequences are MGHDK and SYGVNS. The CDR3 runs to 16 residues.

This clone appeared a few times. The V and J genes are TRBV12-3 or TRBV12-4 and TRBJ2-7, with 8 bases identical to TRBD1. This CDR3 region has 13 residues. Trimming cost V 8 bases and J 2 bases; bases outside gene matches: 5. This CDR3 is CASARQGPYEQYF. In DNA, the CDR3 is TGTGCCAGCGCCCGACAGGGGCCCTACGAGCAGTACTTC.

The CDR3 nucleotides read TGTGCCAGCAGTTACAGGGGCGAGACCCAGTACTTC. It is translated as CASSYRGETQYF. This chain joins TRBV27 and TRBJ2-5; TRBD1 matches 7 bases. Trimming at V came to 4 bases and at J to 5 bases, leaving 1 base not matched to a gene. The CDR3 is 12 amino acids. Germline values: CDR1 MNHEY, CDR2 SMNVEV (reference sequence).

This chain connects TRBV7-9 to TRBJ2-3, with D possibly TRBD1 on 5 matching bases. From germline, CDR1 is SEHNR and CDR2 FQNEAQ (reference sequence). V gave up 3 bases and J gave up 2 bases, with 9 bases separating them. This CDR3 comprises 14 residues. This CDR3 is CASSFDSVTDTQYF. CDR3 sequence (DNA): TGTGCCAGCAGCTTTGACAGCGTCACAGATACGCAGTATTTT.

This clone was detected once. This rearrangement joins TRBV6-5 to TRBJ1-1; D not certain. The CDR3 has 15 amino acids. Per germline, CDR1 MNHEY and CDR2 SVGAGI. Trimming removed 8 bases at V and 1 base at J, with 17 bases between. The CDR3 coding sequence is TGTGCCAGCCGCGAGGCGGAGACGTCGAACACTGAAGCTTTCTTT. It is translated as CASREAETSNTEAFF.